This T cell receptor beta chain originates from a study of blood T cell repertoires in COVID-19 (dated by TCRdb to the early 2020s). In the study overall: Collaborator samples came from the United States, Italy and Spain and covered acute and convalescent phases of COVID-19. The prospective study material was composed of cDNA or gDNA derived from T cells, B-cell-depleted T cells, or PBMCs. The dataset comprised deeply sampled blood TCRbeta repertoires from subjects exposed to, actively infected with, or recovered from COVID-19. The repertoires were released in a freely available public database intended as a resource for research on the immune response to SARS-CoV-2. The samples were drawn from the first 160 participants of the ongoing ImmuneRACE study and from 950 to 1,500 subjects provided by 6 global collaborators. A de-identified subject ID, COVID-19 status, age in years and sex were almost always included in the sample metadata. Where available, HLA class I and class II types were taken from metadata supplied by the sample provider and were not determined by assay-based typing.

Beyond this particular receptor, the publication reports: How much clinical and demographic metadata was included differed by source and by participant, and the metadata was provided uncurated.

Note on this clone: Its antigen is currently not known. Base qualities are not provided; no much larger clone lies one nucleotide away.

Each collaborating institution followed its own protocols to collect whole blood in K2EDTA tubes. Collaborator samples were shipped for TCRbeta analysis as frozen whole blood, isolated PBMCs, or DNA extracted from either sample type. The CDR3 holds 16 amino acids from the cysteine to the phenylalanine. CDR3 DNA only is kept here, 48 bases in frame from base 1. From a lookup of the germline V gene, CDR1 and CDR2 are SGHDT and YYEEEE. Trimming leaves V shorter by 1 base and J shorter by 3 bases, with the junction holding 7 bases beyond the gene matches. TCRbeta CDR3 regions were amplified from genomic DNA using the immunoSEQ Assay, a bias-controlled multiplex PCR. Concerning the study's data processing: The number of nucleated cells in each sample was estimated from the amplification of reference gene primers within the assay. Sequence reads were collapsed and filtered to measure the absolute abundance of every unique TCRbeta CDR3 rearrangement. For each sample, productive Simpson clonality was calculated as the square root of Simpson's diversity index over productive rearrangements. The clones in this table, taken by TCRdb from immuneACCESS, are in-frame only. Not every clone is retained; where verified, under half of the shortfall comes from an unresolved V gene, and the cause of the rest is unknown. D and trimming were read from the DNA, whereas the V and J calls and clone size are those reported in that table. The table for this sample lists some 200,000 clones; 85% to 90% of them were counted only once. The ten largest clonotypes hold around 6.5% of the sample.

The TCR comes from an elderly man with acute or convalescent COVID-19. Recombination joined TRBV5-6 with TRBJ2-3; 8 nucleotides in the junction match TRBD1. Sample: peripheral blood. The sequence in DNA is TGTGCCAGCAGCTTGAAACCAGGGGGCGGGACAGATACGCAGTATTTT. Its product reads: CASSLKPGGGTDTQYF.